Listed below are T cell receptor beta chains from one sample, sequenced in a study of response to subunit inactivated influenza vaccine. TCRdb ran MiXCR on the RT-PCR reads and lists one entry per CDR3 protein. The top ten hold around an eighth of the sample, which has about 160,000 distinct CDR3 sequences, under 13% seen once. The material sequenced was non-naive T cells sorted from PBMCs, taken roughly 47 days after vaccination. The receptors come from a man aged 50 to 60 who received an inactivated influenza vaccine. CDR3s include the opening cysteine and the closing phenylalanine or tryptophan. Each record gives: J gene, clone size, V gene, D gene, CDR3 DNA, CDR3 protein. A D gene is named only where the DNA matches it firmly. A clone size is listed for some rows: how often the clone was seen (once, few, many), or a class if it is expanded.

j_call: TRBJ1-1; clone_size: NA; v_call: TRBV5-6; d_call: TRBD1; cdr3_nt: TGTGCCAGCAGACTACAGGGGACAGTGAACACTGAAGCTTTCTTT; cdr3_aa: CASRLQGTVNTEAFF
j_call: TRBJ2-1; clone_size: few; v_call: TRBV4-3; d_call: TRBD2; cdr3_nt: TGCGCCAGCAGCCAAGATAAAGGGGACTACTCCTACAATGAGCAGTTCTTC; cdr3_aa: CASSQDKGDYSYNEQFF
j_call: TRBJ1-6; clone_size: many; v_call: TRBV12-3/TRBV12-4; d_call: NA; cdr3_nt: TGTGCCAGCAGTCCCCCAGGACAGCCTACCCTCCACTTT; cdr3_aa: CASSPPGQPTLHF
j_call: TRBJ2-2; clone_size: NA; v_call: TRBV10-3; d_call: NA; cdr3_nt: TGTGCCGCCCGGGACCCCGGCGGGGAGCTGTTTTTT; cdr3_aa: CAARDPGGELFF
j_call: TRBJ2-4; clone_size: NA; v_call: TRBV24-1; d_call: NA; cdr3_nt: TGTGCCACCAGTGATGCTACAGGTCAGGGCATTCAGTACTTC; cdr3_aa: CATSDATGQGIQYF
j_call: TRBJ2-7; clone_size: few; v_call: TRBV7-9; d_call: TRBD1; cdr3_nt: TGTGCCAGCGGGACAGCCACCTACGAGCAGTACTTC; cdr3_aa: CASGTATYEQYF
j_call: TRBJ2-2; clone_size: many; v_call: TRBV7-8; d_call: TRBD2; cdr3_nt: TGTGCCAGCAGCAACCGGGAAGTTAGCGGGACTAGGGAGCTGTTTTTT; cdr3_aa: CASSNREVSGTRELFF
j_call: TRBJ2-7; clone_size: few; v_call: TRBV28; d_call: TRBD2; cdr3_nt: TGTGCCAGCAGTGACCCGGGACTAGCTGGGGAGCAGTACTTC; cdr3_aa: CASSDPGLAGEQYF
j_call: TRBJ2-7; clone_size: many; v_call: TRBV24-1; d_call: TRBD1; cdr3_nt: TGTGCCACCAGTGACCGAAGGGGGACAGCTACCTACGAGCAGTACTTC; cdr3_aa: CATSDRRGTATYEQYF
j_call: TRBJ2-3; clone_size: NA; v_call: TRBV20-1; d_call: NA; cdr3_nt: TGCTGTGCTGAGAACAGGGAAGGCACAGATACGCAGTATTTT; cdr3_aa: CCAENREGTDTQYF
j_call: TRBJ1-5; clone_size: NA; v_call: TRBV20-1; d_call: NA; cdr3_nt: TGCAGTGCTAGAGGGACCGGACAGAATAATCAGCCCCAGCATTTT; cdr3_aa: CSARGTGQNNQPQHF
j_call: TRBJ1-4; clone_size: many; v_call: TRBV5-1; d_call: NA; cdr3_nt: TGCGCCAGCAGCTTGGAGAATACCGGGAGTGAAAAACTGTTTTTT; cdr3_aa: CASSLENTGSEKLFF
j_call: TRBJ2-3; clone_size: many; v_call: TRBV5-4; d_call: TRBD2; cdr3_nt: TGTGCCAGCAGCTTGGCCTTCGGCGGGGGAAATACGCAGTATTTT; cdr3_aa: CASSLAFGGGNTQYF
j_call: TRBJ2-1; clone_size: many; v_call: TRBV12-3/TRBV12-4; d_call: NA; cdr3_nt: TGTGCCAGCAGTTTATCTTTTATGAACAATGAGCAGTTCTTC; cdr3_aa: CASSLSFMNNEQFF
j_call: TRBJ1-3; clone_size: NA; v_call: TRBV20-1; d_call: NA; cdr3_nt: TGCAGTGCTGGCCGGGACCAAAGAAACACCATATATTTT; cdr3_aa: CSAGRDQRNTIYF
j_call: TRBJ1-5; clone_size: NA; v_call: TRBV12-3/TRBV12-4; d_call: NA; cdr3_nt: TGTGCCAGCAGTTTCGGTAGGGAAATTCAGCCCCAGCATTTT; cdr3_aa: CASSFGREIQPQHF
j_call: TRBJ2-3; clone_size: few; v_call: TRBV7-3; d_call: NA; cdr3_nt: TGTGCCAGCAGCTTGGATGGGGGACGGGTCGCAGATACGCAGTATTTT; cdr3_aa: CASSLDGGRVADTQYF
j_call: TRBJ2-3; clone_size: NA; v_call: TRBV20-1; d_call: TRBD2; cdr3_nt: TGCAGTGCTAGAGTTGGTAGCGGGAGGGACACAGATACGCAGTATTTT; cdr3_aa: CSARVGSGRDTDTQYF
j_call: TRBJ1-2; clone_size: few; v_call: TRBV5-6; d_call: TRBD1; cdr3_nt: TGTGCCAGCAGCTTACGGGACAGGGAGTCCTATGGCTACACCTTC; cdr3_aa: CASSLRDRESYGYTF
j_call: TRBJ2-2; clone_size: many; v_call: TRBV4-3; d_call: NA; cdr3_nt: TGCGCCAGCAGCCAGTTTAGGGGAGGAACCGGGGAGCTGTTTTTT; cdr3_aa: CASSQFRGGTGELFF
j_call: TRBJ2-3; clone_size: NA; v_call: TRBV6-1; d_call: NA; cdr3_nt: TGTGCCAGCAGGAGTGGGTACAAGGCCGCGCAGTATTTT; cdr3_aa: CASRSGYKAAQYF
j_call: TRBJ1-5; clone_size: few; v_call: TRBV2; d_call: NA; cdr3_nt: TGTGCCAGCAGCAGCGGGGTTCTGGGCAATCAGCCCCAGCATTTT; cdr3_aa: CASSSGVLGNQPQHF
j_call: TRBJ1-5; clone_size: many; v_call: TRBV6-1; d_call: NA; cdr3_nt: TGTGCCAGCACCCTGGGAGGAGATAGCAATCAGCCCCAGCATTTT; cdr3_aa: CASTLGGDSNQPQHF
j_call: TRBJ2-2; clone_size: many; v_call: TRBV25-1; d_call: NA; cdr3_nt: TGTGCCAGCAGTGGGTGGAACACCGGGGAGCTGTTTTTT; cdr3_aa: CASSGWNTGELFF
j_call: TRBJ1-5; clone_size: NA; v_call: TRBV6-1; d_call: NA; cdr3_nt: TGTGCCAGCAGAAAGCTAGCGGTTAGCAATCAGCCCCAGCATTTT; cdr3_aa: CASRKLAVSNQPQHF
j_call: TRBJ2-1; clone_size: few; v_call: TRBV12-3/TRBV12-4; d_call: TRBD2; cdr3_nt: TGTGCCAGCAGTTTAATGGCTAGCGGGGGATACAATGAGCAGTTCTTC; cdr3_aa: CASSLMASGGYNEQFF
j_call: TRBJ2-7; clone_size: few; v_call: TRBV24-1; d_call: NA; cdr3_nt: TGTGCCACCAGTGACTACGGGAGTACTGTGGACGAGCAGTACTTC; cdr3_aa: CATSDYGSTVDEQYF
j_call: TRBJ2-7; clone_size: NA; v_call: TRBV28; d_call: NA; cdr3_nt: TGTGCCAGCAGACCAGTTAGCGGAAGCTTTTTCGAGCAGTACTTC; cdr3_aa: CASRPVSGSFFEQYF
j_call: TRBJ2-6; clone_size: few; v_call: TRBV25-1; d_call: NA; cdr3_nt: TGTGCCAGCAGTGATCCCCACATTTCTGGGGCCAACGTCCTGACTTTC; cdr3_aa: CASSDPHISGANVLTF
j_call: TRBJ2-4; clone_size: NA; v_call: TRBV4-2; d_call: TRBD1; cdr3_nt: TGTGCCAGCAGCTCTGGGGTCCCCGCGACAGGGAAGAACATTCAGTACTTC; cdr3_aa: CASSSGVPATGKNIQYF
j_call: TRBJ2-7; clone_size: few; v_call: TRBV3-1; d_call: NA; cdr3_nt: TGTGCCAGCCAGAATGATGTCGAGCAGTACTTC; cdr3_aa: CASQNDVEQYF